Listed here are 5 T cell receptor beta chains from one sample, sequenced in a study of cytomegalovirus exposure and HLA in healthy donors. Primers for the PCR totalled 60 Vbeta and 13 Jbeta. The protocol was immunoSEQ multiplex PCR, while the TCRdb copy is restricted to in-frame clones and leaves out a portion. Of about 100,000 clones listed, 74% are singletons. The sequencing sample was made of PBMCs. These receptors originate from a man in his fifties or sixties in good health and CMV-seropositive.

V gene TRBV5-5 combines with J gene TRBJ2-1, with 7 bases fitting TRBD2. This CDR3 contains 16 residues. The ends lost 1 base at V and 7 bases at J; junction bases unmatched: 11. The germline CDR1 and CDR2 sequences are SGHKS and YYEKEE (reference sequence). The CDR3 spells CASSLRPRTRPNEQFF. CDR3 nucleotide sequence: TGTGCCAGCAGCTTGCGGCCCCGGACTAGACCAAATGAGCAGTTCTTC.

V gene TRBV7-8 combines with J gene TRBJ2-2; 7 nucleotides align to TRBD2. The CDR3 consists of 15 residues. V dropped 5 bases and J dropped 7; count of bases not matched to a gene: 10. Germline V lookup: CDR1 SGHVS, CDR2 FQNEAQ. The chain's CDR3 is CASSLMERGGGELFF. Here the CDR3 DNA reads TGTGCCAGCAGCCTAATGGAGCGCGGGGGCGGGGAGCTGTTTTTT.

The CDR3 is CASSPGSVNQETQYF. CDR3 coding DNA: TGTGCCAGCAGCCCAGGTAGCGTAAACCAAGAGACCCAGTACTTC. V gene TRBV9 combines with J gene TRBJ2-5, with D tentatively TRBD2 (5 bases). Germline lookup yields CDR1 SGDLS and CDR2 YYNGEE. The CDR3 runs 15 residues. V gave up 4 bases and J gave up 0 bases, with 13 bases separating them.

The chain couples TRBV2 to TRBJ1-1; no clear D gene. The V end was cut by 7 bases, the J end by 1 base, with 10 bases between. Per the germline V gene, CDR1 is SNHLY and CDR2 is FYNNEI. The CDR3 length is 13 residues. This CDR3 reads CASTLEENTEAFF. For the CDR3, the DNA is TGTGCCAGCACTCTGGAGGAGAACACTGAAGCTTTCTTT.

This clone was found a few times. This chain's CDR3 is CASSQDTNSYNEQFF. DNA of the CDR3: TGCGCCAGCAGCCAAGATACAAACTCCTACAATGAGCAGTTCTTC. J is TRBJ2-1 and V is TRBV4-1, with D uncertain. The germline V and J ends were trimmed by 0 bases and 0 bases, with 6 bases remaining between them. This CDR3 has 15 residues. Germline CDR1 and CDR2: MGHRA and YSYEKL.